This record looks at one TCR beta chain sequence and its context. Its specific antigen is unknown. Base-call qualities are not available, and no considerably larger clone is one nucleotide away. Patients with autoimmune disease history or receiving systemic immunosuppression were excluded from the trial. Peripheral blood for TCR sequencing was collected from all dose cohorts at baseline, on cycle 4 day 1, and on cycle 7 day 1. The samples were taken from a phase I, first-in-human, multicenter, open-label dose-escalation trial of ivuxolimab. Adults with locally advanced or metastatic head and neck squamous cell, hepatocellular, melanoma or renal cell carcinoma were enrolled in the trial. Before TCR sequencing, CD4+ and CD8+ T cells were separately sorted from peripheral blood. This record comes from a study of OX40 agonist ivuxolimab in advanced cancers. Notes on the research overall: Ivuxolimab was an agonistic, fully human IgG2 monoclonal antibody directed against OX40 (CD134), a costimulatory receptor. Among the 52 dose-escalation patients, some 20 had hepatocellular carcinoma, about 15 melanoma, 9 renal cell carcinoma and 9 head and neck cancer. Prior anti-PD-1, anti-PD-L1 or anti-CTLA-4 therapy was permitted, and checkpoint inhibitors had been received by roughly two fifths of dose-escalation patients. Intravenous ivuxolimab was administered to patients every 2 weeks at six dose levels: 0.01, 0.1, 0.3, 1.5, 3 and 10 mg/kg. In the dose-escalation cohort, approximately 82% of patients were male, and the mean age was around 60 years, with a range of about 23 to 85. Partial responses occurred in three dose-escalation patients, of whom one had hepatocellular carcinoma and two had cutaneous melanoma. The paper describes the monotherapy dose-escalation part (N ≈ 52 patients) of the phase I trial of ivuxolimab. Peripheral TCRbeta sequencing aimed to test whether ivuxolimab altered TCR sequence diversity and caused clonal T-cell expansion. The full study reports these points: Low levels of normalized T-cell clonal expansion were also shown by some nonresponding patients. After ivuxolimab, more expanded clones were found on average in CD8+ T cells than in CD4+ T cells. Which antigens the clonally expanded peripheral T cells were specific for was not determined. Clonal expansion of both CD4+ and CD8+ blood T cells was observed from baseline to week 6 at doses 0.1 to 3.0 mg/kg. In partial responders in the 0.1-3.0 mg/kg groups, normalized peripheral clonal expansion was found to be among the lowest, especially among CD8+ T cells.

For sequencing of the TCRbeta CDR3 region, genomic DNA was extracted from the sorted cells. TCRbeta CDR3 regions were sequenced using the immunoSEQ Assay. TCRdb stores this immuneACCESS table with in-frame sequences only. Part of the clones is absent; in the studies checked, under half of the shortfall reflects unresolved V genes, and no reason is known for the rest. The sample table records about 16,000 clones; about four fifths of these occur just once. About two thirds of the sample is held by the ten biggest clonotypes. CDR1 LGHNA and CDR2 YSLEER were looked up in the germline V gene. Cut back by 0 bases and 6 bases, the V and J ends lie 8 bases apart. The CDR3 contains 14 residues, cysteine and phenylalanine counted. The only DNA kept is the CDR3, 42 bases in frame from the first base.

The sample in question was CD4+ or CD8+ T cells sorted from blood, obtained in a trial of the OX40 agonist ivuxolimab. This clonotype originated in an adult with an advanced solid tumor such as melanoma, head and neck, liver or kidney cancer. The sequence joins TRBV4-3 to TRBJ1-4; the D gene lacks a confident call. Here is the DNA: TGCGCCAGCAGCCAAGATAGGACGGATGAAAAACTGTTTTTT. The encoded protein is CASSQDRTDEKLFF.